This entry features one T cell receptor (beta chain) sequence. Its cognate antigen is unknown. This CDR3 has 13 amino acids. Germline CDR1 reads KGHDR; CDR2 reads SFDVKD. The germline V and J ends were trimmed by 3 bases and 5 bases, with 9 bases remaining between them. The sample belongs to a study of spatial heterogeneity in lung cancer. TCRdb independently ran MiXCR on the 5' RACE reads; one entry per CDR3 protein. Of roughly 3,400 distinct CDR3 sequences in the sample, 35% were seen once. Study-level results: It was found that expanded intratumoral alpha and beta TCR counts tracked tumor mutation counts.

The time point was: sample taken at primary tumor resection. Material for sequencing was whole RNA from tumor, nontumor lung or frozen PBMC, left unsorted. The TCR comes from a female donor with early-stage non-small cell lung cancer. Specimen: lung tumor tissue, collected at surgery. The chain couples TRBV24-1 to TRBJ2-5, with D unresolved. DNA for the CDR3: TGTGCCACCAGTGATACCCTTATCGAGACCCAGTACTTC. Encoded protein: CATSDTLIETQYF.